The 5 T cell receptor beta chains below come from one sample, sequenced in a study of T cell repertoires in cytomegalovirus infection (dated by TCRdb to the late 2010s). The instrument was an Illumina HiSeq 1500. Starting from the raw public reads, TCRdb applied fastp trimming at Q25, assembled clones with MiXCR and retained in-frame beta chains. Identical CDR3 proteins give one entry, which carries the most common genes and DNA. Recorded for this sample are 100,000 to 150,000 distinct CDR3 sequences; roughly 9% of them occurred a single time. 10% of the sample lies in the top ten. The sequencing sample was made of PBMCs. These receptors were taken from a human donor in good health (CMV status not recorded). Some clones in this sample may be carry-over from other donors' samples.

The rearrangement uses TRBV20-1 and TRBJ2-5, with 7 positions matching TRBD1. This CDR3 has 14 residues. Germline assignment: CDR1 DFQATT and CDR2 SNEGSKA (reference sequence). Trimming at V came to 2 bases and at J to 1 base, leaving 4 bases not matched to a gene. The CDR3 loop reads CSARPQGTQETQYF. The CDR3, as DNA: TGCAGTGCTAGACCACAGGGGACCCAAGAGACCCAGTACTTC.

This clonotype was seen just once. This may stem from a read error, because a much larger clone lies one nucleotide away. The J gene is TRBJ1-5, the V gene TRBV28; TRBD1 aligns across 9 bases. The CDR3 loop spans 14 amino acids. CDR1 MDHEN and CDR2 SYDVKM come from the germline V gene. The CDR3 DNA reads TGTGCCAGCAGTAAAACAGGGGGCAATCATCCCCAGCATTTT. This codes for CASSKTGGNHPQHF.

The chain employs TRBV9 and TRBJ2-7; D is undetermined. Trimming left V 4 bases short and J 0 bases short, with 11 bases between. The CDR3 sequence is 14 residues long. CDR1 is SGDLS and CDR2 is YYNGEE in the germline V gene. The CDR3 DNA follows: TGTGCCAGCAGCCCTTGGCCCGACTCCTACGAGCAGTACTTC. This gives the protein CASSPWPDSYEQYF.

In its sample, this clonotype was seen a few times. This chain joins TRBV5-1 and TRBJ1-3; 7 positions agree with TRBD1. V lost 4 bases to trimming and J lost 2 bases; unmatched junction nucleotides: 3. CDR3 size: 14 residues. The V gene's germline CDR1 is SGHRS and CDR2 YFSETQ. The CDR3 DNA reads as TGCGCCAGCAGCGTCGGGACAGCTGGAAACACCATATATTTT. Its protein is CASSVGTAGNTIYF.

This clonotype appeared many times. The chain links TRBV12-3 or TRBV12-4 to TRBJ2-7; possibly TRBD1 for D (5 bases). The CDR3 totals 14 residues. V was clipped by 5 bases and J by 1 base, with 12 bases between them. CDR3 DNA sequence: TGTGCCAGCAGTCCCCCAACAGGTTCCTACGAGCAGTACTTC. Amino acid sequence: CASSPPTGSYEQYF.